The 5 T cell receptor beta chains reported below all come from one sample, sequenced in a study of blood T cell repertoires in COVID-19. Some clones are missing from TCRdb's copy, which holds only in-frame ones; the method was immunoSEQ multiplex PCR. Of 180,000 or so clones listed, roughly 80% were seen once; the top ten hold approximately 14%. The sample comprised PBMCs or T cells enriched from blood (not recorded which). The receptors derive from a man in his 60s who had been exposed to COVID-19.

The J gene is TRBJ1-2, the V gene TRBV2; no reliable D call. V lost 4 bases and J lost 7, with 19 bases in between. The CDR3 has 15 amino acids. Germline assignment: CDR1 SNHLY and CDR2 FYNNEI. The CDR3 sequence: CASSAPAVTLSGYTF. The CDR3 bases are TGTGCCAGCAGTGCACCGGCGGTCACACTAAGTGGCTACACCTTC.

This chain joins TRBV30 and TRBJ2-7, with TRBD1 matching 9 bases. The CDR3 has 15 residues. Germline CDR1 GTSNPN, CDR2 SVGIG (reference sequence). J was trimmed by 5 bases and V by 7 bases; bases with no gene match: 15. The CDR3 loop is CALRGQQGAPHEQYF. CDR3 in DNA: TGTGCCTTGCGGGGCCAACAGGGGGCGCCCCACGAGCAGTACTTC.

A few counts support this clone. The rearrangement links TRBV27 to TRBJ1-5; 7 nucleotides align to TRBD1. The CDR3 is 14 residues long. Germline CDR1 is MNHEY and CDR2 is SMNVEV (reference sequence). The J segment lost 3 bases and the V segment lost 3 bases, leaving 2 bases of the junction unmatched. Here the CDR3 reads CASSLTGHNQPQHF. Here the CDR3 DNA reads TGTGCCAGCAGTTTGACAGGGCACAATCAGCCCCAGCATTTT.

The table lists this clone with a few counts. The chain is built from TRBV15 and TRBJ2-2; D possibly corresponds to TRBD1 (6 bases). This CDR3 has 15 residues. V gave up 4 bases and J gave up 5 bases, with 14 bases separating them. CDR1 LNHNV and CDR2 YYDKDF come from the germline V gene (reference sequence). In nucleotides, the CDR3 is TGTGCCACCAGCAAAGTGGCCAGGGGAACCGGGGAGCTGTTTTTT. Protein product: CATSKVARGTGELFF.

This sequence joins TRBV29-1 and TRBJ1-1, with TRBD1 identical over 7 bases. There are 13 residues in the CDR3. Germline V gene data show CDR1 as SQVTM and CDR2 as ANQGSEA. J was trimmed by 0 bases and V by 4 bases; bases with no gene match: 2. The CDR3 loop is CSVARGMNTEAFF. Here the CDR3 DNA reads TGCAGCGTTGCCAGGGGGATGAACACTGAAGCTTTCTTT.